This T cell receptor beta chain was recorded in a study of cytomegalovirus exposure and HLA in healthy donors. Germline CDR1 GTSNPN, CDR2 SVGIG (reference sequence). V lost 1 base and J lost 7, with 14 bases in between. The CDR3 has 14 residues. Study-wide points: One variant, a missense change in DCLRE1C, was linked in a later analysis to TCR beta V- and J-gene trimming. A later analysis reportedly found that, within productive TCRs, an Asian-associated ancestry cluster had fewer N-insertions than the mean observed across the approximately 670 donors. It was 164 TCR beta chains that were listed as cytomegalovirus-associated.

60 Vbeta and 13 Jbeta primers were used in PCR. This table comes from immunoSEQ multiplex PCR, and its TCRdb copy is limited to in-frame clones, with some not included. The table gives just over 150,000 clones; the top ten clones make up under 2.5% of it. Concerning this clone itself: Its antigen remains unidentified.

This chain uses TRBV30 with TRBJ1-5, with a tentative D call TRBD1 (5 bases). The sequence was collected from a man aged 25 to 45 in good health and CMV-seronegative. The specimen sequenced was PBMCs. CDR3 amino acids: CAWSGGPLGQPQHF. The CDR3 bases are TGTGCCTGGAGTGGGGGCCCACTTGGGCAGCCCCAGCATTTT.